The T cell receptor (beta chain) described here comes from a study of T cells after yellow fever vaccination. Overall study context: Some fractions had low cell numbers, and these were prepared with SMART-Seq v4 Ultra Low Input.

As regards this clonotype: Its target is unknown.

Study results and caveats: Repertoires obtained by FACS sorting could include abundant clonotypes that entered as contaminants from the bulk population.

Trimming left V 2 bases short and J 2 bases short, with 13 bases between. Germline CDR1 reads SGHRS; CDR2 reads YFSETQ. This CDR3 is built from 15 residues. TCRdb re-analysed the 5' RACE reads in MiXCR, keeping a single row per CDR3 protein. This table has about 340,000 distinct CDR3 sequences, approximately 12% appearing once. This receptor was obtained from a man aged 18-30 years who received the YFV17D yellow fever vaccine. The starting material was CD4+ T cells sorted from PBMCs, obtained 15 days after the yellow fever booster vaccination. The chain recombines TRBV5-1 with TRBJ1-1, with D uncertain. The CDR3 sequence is CASSFGDTRNTEAFF. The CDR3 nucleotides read TGCGCCAGCAGCTTTGGCGACACCAGAAACACTGAAGCTTTCTTT.